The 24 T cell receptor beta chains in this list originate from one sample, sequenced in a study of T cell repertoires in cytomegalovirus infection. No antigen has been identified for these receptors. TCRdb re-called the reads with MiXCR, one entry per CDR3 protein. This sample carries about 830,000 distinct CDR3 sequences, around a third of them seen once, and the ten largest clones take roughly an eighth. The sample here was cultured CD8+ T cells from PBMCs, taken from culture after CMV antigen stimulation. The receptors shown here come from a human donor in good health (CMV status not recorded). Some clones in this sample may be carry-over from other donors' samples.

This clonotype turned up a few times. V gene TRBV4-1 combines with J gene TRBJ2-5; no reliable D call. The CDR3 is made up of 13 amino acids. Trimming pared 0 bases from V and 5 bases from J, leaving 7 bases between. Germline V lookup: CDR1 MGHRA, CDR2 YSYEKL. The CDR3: CASSQEAAETQYF. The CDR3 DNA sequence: TGCGCCAGCAGCCAAGAAGCCGCGGAGACCCAGTACTTC.

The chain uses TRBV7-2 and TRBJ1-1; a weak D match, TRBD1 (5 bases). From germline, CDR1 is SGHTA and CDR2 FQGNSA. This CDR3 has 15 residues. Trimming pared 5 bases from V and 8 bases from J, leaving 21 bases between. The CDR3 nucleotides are TGTGCCAGCAGCCTGTCTGGGGCGGCGTTTAACGAAGCTTTCTTT. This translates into CASSLSGAAFNEAFF.

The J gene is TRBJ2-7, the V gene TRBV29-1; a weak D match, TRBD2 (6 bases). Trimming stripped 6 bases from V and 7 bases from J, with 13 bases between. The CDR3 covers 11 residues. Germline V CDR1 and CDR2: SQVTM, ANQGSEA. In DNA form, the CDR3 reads TGCAGCGTCGTCTGGGCGGGGGAGCAGTACTTC. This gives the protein CSVVWAGEQYF.

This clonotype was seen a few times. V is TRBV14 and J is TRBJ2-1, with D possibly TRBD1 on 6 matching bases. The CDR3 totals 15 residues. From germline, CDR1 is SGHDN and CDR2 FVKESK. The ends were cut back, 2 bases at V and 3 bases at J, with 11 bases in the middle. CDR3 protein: CASSQRQGLYNEQFF. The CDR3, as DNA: TGTGCCAGCAGCCAACGCCAGGGGCTCTACAATGAGCAGTTCTTC. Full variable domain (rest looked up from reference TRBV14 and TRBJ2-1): EAGVTQFPSHSVIEKGQTVTLRCDPISGHDNLYWYRRVMGKEIKFLLHFVKESKQDESGMPNNRFLAERTGGTYSTLKVQPAELEDSGVYFCASSQRQGLYNEQFFGPGTRLTVL.

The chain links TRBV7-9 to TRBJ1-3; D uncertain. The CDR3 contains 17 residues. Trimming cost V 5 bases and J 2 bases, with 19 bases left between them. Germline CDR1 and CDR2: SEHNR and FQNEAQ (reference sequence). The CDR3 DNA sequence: TGTGCCAGCAGCCAACCTCTCGATGGTCCCCCTGGAAACACCATATATTTT. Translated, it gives CASSQPLDGPPGNTIYF. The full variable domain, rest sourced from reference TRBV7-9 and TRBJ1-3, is DTGVSQNPRHKITKRGQNVTFRCDPISEHNRLYWYRQTLGQGPEFLTYFQNEAQLEKSRLLSDRFSAERPKGSFSTLEIQRTEQGDSAMYLCASSQPLDGPPGNTIYFGEGSWLTVV.

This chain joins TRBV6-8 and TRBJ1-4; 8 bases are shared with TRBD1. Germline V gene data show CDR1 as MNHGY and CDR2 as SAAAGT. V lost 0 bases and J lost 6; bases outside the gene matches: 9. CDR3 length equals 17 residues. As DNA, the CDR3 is TGTGCCAGCAGTTACTCCGCCGACAGGGGCTCGGATGAAAAACTGTTTTTT. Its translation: CASSYSADRGSDEKLFF.

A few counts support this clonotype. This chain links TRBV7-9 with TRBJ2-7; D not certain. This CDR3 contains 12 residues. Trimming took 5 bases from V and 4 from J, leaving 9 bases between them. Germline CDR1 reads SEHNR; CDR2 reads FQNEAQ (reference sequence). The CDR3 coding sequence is TGTGCCAGCAGCCGCCAGCCTTACGAGCAGTACGTC. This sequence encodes CASSRQPYEQYV.

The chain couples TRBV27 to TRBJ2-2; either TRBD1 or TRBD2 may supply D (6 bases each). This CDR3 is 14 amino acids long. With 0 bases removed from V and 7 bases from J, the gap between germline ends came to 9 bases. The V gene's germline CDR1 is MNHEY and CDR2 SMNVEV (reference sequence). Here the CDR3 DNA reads TGTGCCAGCAGTTTATCTAAGGGGGGCGGGGAGCTGTTTTTT. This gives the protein CASSLSKGGGELFF.

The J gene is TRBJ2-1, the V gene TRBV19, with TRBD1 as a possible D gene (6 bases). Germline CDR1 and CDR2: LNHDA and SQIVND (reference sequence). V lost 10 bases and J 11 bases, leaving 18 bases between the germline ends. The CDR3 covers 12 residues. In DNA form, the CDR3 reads TGTGCCACCCTATATGGGGGCTCCCAGCAGTTCTTC. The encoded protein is CATLYGGSQQFF.

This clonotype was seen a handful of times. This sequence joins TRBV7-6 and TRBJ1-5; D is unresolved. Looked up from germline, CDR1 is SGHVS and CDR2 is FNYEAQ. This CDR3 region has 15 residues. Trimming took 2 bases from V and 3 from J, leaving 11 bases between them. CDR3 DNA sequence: TGTGCCAGCAGCTTAAGGAAGGGCCCCAATCAGCCCCAGCATTTT. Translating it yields CASSLRKGPNQPQHF.

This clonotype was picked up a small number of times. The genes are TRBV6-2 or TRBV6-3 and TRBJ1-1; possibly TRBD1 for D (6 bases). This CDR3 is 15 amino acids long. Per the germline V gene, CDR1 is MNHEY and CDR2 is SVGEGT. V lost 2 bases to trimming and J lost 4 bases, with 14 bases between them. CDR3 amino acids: CASSYPGEGVTEAFF. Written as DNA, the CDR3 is TGTGCCAGCAGTTACCCGGGAGAGGGGGTCACTGAAGCTTTCTTT.

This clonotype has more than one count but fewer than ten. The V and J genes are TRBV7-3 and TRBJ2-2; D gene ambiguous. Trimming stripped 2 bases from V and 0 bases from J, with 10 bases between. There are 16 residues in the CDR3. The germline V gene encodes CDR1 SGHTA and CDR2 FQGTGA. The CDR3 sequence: CASSLVRSANTGELFF. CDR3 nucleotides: TGTGCCAGCAGCTTAGTGCGATCCGCGAACACCGGGGAGCTGTTTTTT.

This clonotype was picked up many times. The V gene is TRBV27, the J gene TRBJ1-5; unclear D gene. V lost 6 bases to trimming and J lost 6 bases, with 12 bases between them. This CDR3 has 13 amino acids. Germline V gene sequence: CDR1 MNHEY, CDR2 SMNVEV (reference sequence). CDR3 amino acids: CASSLSSRQPQHF. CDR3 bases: TGTGCCAGCAGCTTGTCCAGTCGTCAGCCCCAGCATTTT.

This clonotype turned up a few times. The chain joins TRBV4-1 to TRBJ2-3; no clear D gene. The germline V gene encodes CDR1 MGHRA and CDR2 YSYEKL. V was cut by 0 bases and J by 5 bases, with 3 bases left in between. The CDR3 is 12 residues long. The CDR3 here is CASSQEEDTQYF. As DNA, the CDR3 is TGCGCCAGCAGCCAAGAGGAAGATACGCAGTATTTT.

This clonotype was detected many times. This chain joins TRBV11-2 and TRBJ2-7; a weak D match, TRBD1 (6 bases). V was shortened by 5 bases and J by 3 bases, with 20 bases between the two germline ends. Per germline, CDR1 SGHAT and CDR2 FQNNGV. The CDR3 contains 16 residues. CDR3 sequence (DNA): TGTGCCAGCAGCAAGATGAGGCACAGGGTTGTCTACGAGCAGTACTTC. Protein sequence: CASSKMRHRVVYEQYF.

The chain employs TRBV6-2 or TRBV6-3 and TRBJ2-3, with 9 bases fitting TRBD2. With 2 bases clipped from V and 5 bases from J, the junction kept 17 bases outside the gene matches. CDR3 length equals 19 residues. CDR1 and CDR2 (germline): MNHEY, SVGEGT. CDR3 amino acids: CASSYPPRTSAGWGDTQYF. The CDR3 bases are TGTGCCAGCAGTTACCCCCCTAGGACTAGCGCGGGCTGGGGAGATACGCAGTATTTT.

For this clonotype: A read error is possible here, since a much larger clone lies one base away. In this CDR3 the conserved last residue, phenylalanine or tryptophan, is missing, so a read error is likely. Here the CDR3 reads CASSLETTPWGGSYNEQFY. Here the CDR3 DNA reads TGTGCCAGCAGCTTAGAGACCACTCCATGGGGGGGCTCCTACAATGAGCAGTTCTAC. The V and J genes are TRBV7-2 and TRBJ2-1; 7 nucleotides agree with TRBD2. The germline gives CDR1 SGHTA, CDR2 FQGNSA. The CDR3 length is 19 residues. Unmatched junction bases numbered 12, after V lost 1 base and J lost 0 bases.

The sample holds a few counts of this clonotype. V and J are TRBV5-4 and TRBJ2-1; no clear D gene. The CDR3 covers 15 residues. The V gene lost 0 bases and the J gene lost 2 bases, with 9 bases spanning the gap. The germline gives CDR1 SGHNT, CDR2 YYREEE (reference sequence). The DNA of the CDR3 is TGTGCCAGCAGCTTGGCGGCCAGTACCTACAATGAGCAGTTCTTC. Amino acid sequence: CASSLAASTYNEQFF.

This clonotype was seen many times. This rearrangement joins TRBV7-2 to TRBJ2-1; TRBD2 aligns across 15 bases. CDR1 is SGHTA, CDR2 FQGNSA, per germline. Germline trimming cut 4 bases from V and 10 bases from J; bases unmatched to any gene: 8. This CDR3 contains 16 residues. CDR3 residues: CASSSGLAGGRGEQFF. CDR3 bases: TGTGCCAGCAGCTCCGGACTAGCGGGGGGGAGAGGGGAGCAGTTCTTC.

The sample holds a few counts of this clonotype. CDR3 in DNA: TGTGCCACCAGCAGAGTAGGTTATAATGAGCAGTTCTTC. Amino acid sequence: CATSRVGYNEQFF. The rearrangement joins TRBV15 to TRBJ2-1, with D unclear. V lost 1 base to trimming and J lost 7 bases, with 8 bases between them. The germline gives CDR1 LNHNV, CDR2 YYDKDF (reference sequence). The length of the CDR3 is 13 residues.

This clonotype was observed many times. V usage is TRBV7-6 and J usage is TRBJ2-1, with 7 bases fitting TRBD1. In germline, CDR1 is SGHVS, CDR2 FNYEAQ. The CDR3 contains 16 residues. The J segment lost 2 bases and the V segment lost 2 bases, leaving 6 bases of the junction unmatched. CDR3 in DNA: TGTGCCAGCAGCTTAATTGAGGGACAGCCCTACAATGAGCAGTTCTTC. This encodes CASSLIEGQPYNEQFF.

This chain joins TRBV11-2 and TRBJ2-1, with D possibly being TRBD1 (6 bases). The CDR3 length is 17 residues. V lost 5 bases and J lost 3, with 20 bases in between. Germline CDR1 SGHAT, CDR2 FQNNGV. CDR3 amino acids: CASSPHVRDTIYNEQFF. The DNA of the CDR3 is TGTGCCAGCAGCCCCCATGTCCGGGACACCATCTACAATGAGCAGTTCTTC.

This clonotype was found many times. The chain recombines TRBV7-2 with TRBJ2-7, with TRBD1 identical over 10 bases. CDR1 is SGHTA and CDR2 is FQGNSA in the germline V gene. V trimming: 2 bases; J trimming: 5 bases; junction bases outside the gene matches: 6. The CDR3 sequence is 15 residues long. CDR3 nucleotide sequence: TGTGCCAGCAGCTTAATGGGACAGGGGTCCCACGAGCAGTACTTC. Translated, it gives CASSLMGQGSHEQYF.

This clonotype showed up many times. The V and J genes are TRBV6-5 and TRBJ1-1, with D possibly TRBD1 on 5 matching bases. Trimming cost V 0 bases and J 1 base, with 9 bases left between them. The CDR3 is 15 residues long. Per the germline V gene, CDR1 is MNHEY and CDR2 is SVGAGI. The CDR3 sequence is CASSYSEDTNTEAFF. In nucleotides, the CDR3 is TGTGCCAGCAGTTACTCGGAGGACACGAACACTGAAGCTTTCTTT.